The clone carrying this T cell receptor (beta chain) was detected a few times. V lost 0 bases to trimming and J lost 0 bases, with 9 bases between them. Germline-derived CDR1 and CDR2 are LGHNA and YNFKEQ. The CDR3 has 16 amino acids. This sample stems from a study of T-cell reconstitution after alpha-beta-depleted transplantation in children. TCRbeta library construction was performed incorporating unique molecular identifiers. TCRdb re-analysed the PCR reads in MiXCR, keeping a single row per CDR3 protein. The table shows some 280,000 distinct CDR3 sequences, with more than 8% occurring only once. The sample consisted of PBMCs from the stem cell graft donor, taken from the stem cell graft. This rearrangement joins TRBV4-2 to TRBJ2-1; either TRBD1 or TRBD2 may fit D (6 bases each). The receptor comes from a human donor who donated a stem cell graft to a child with SCID. This CDR3 is CASSQEGGSSYNEQFF. In nucleotides, the CDR3 is TGTGCCAGCAGCCAAGAAGGGGGGAGCTCCTACAATGAGCAGTTCTTC.